One and the same sample provided the 23 T cell receptor beta chains below, sequenced in a study of blood T cell repertoires in COVID-19. TCRdb's copy holds only in-frame clones and misses some; the assay was immunoSEQ multiplex PCR. This table has 130,000 or so clones, more than 80% appearing once. Sequenced: peripheral blood. The receptors originated from a human donor in a cohort sampled during active COVID-19.

The V call is TRBV15, the J call TRBJ2-1; D unresolved. CDR1 and CDR2 from the germline V gene are LNHNV and YYDKDF (reference sequence). Trimming cost V 1 base and J 0 bases, with 10 bases left between them. The CDR3 consists of 16 residues. The chain's CDR3 is CATSRVRLGSYNEQFF. For the CDR3, the DNA is TGTGCCACCAGCAGAGTTAGGCTAGGCTCCTACAATGAGCAGTTCTTC.

The chain combines TRBV27 with TRBJ2-7; no firm D call. Germline loops: CDR1 MNHEY, CDR2 SMNVEV (reference sequence). The ends were cut back, 3 bases at V and 1 base at J, with 7 bases in the middle. The length of the CDR3 is 13 residues. The CDR3 sequence: CASSFFLSYEQYF. In DNA, the CDR3 is TGTGCCAGCAGTTTTTTTCTGTCCTACGAGCAGTACTTC.

This chain links TRBV7-2 with TRBJ1-2; 9 bases agree with TRBD1. J was trimmed by 1 base and V by 4 bases; bases with no gene match: 7. The CDR3 contains 16 residues. Germline V gene lookup returns CDR1 SGHTA and CDR2 FQGNSA. The CDR3 sequence: CASSYRLDRGNYGYTF. The CDR3 nucleotides read TGTGCCAGCAGCTACCGTTTGGACAGGGGTAACTATGGCTACACCTTC.

The rearrangement links TRBV12-3 or TRBV12-4 to TRBJ2-7; D may be TRBD2 (6 bases). The CDR3 is made up of 13 amino acids. Trimming took off 6 bases at V and 4 bases at J, with 13 bases between the two ends. The CDR3, as DNA: TGTGCCAGCAGCACGGGACTCCCTTACGAGCAGTACGTC. Protein: CASSTGLPYEQYV.

The J gene is TRBJ1-5, the V gene TRBV6-5; D may be TRBD1 (5 bases). Germline V lookup: CDR1 MNHEY, CDR2 SVGAGI. This CDR3 contains 12 residues. V was cut by 6 bases and J by 8 bases, with 11 bases left in between. The chain's CDR3 is CASRGGGEPQHF. DNA for the CDR3: TGTGCCAGCAGGGGTGGGGGGGAGCCCCAGCATTTT.

The J gene is TRBJ2-3, the V gene TRBV5-4, with 12 nucleotides matching TRBD2. CDR1 is SGHNT and CDR2 is YYREEE in the germline V gene (reference sequence). The CDR3 covers 17 residues. J was trimmed by 1 base and V by 2 bases; bases with no gene match: 5. CDR3 nucleotides: TGTGCCAGCAGCTTTCCTAGCGGGGGGGCGGGCACAGATACGCAGTATTTT. It translates to CASSFPSGGAGTDTQYF. The full variable domain, in which reference TRBV5-4 and TRBJ2-3 provide the parts outside the CDR3, is ETGVTQSPTHLIKTRGQQVTLRCSSQSGHNTVSWYQQALGQGPQFIFQYYREEENGRGNFPPRFSGLQFPNYSSELNVNALELDDSALYLCASSFPSGGAGTDTQYFGPGTRLTVL.

This rearrangement joins TRBV7-2 to TRBJ2-1; D is undetermined. The ends were cut back, 4 bases at V and 7 bases at J, with 11 bases in the middle. Germline CDR1 SGHTA, CDR2 FQGNSA. The CDR3 consists of 13 residues. The CDR3 DNA is TGTGCCAGCAGCTCCTCAATTGCGAATGAGCAGTTCTTC. Its protein product is CASSSSIANEQFF.

The chain has TRBV6-5 and TRBJ1-2, with D perhaps TRBD1 (6 bases). CDR3 length: 13 amino acids. From germline, CDR1 is MNHEY and CDR2 SVGAGI. Trimming cost V 7 bases and J 7 bases, with 16 bases left between them. As DNA, the CDR3 is TGTGCCAGCACAATGTTACAGGGTAGTGGCTACACCTTC. Translation: CASTMLQGSGYTF.

The chain has TRBV7-2 and TRBJ2-1; D not resolved. The V end lost 5 bases, the J end lost 4 bases, and 9 bases lay between the germline ends. The CDR3 consists of 13 residues. CDR1 is SGHTA and CDR2 is FQGNSA in the germline V gene. The CDR3 sequence is CASSPNRYNEQFF. The CDR3 DNA reads as TGTGCCAGCAGCCCTAACCGATACAATGAGCAGTTCTTC.

The rearrangement uses TRBV11-3 and TRBJ2-1; 11 bases map to TRBD2. CDR3 length: 15 amino acids. Germline CDR1 reads SGHNT; CDR2 reads YENEEA. V was pared by 1 base and J by 6 bases, with 2 bases of the junction left unmatched. The CDR3 protein is CASSLGGTSGNEQFF. DNA of the CDR3: TGTGCCAGCAGCTTAGGTGGGACTAGCGGCAATGAGCAGTTCTTC. The whole variable domain, remainder taken from reference TRBV11-3 and TRBJ2-1, is EAGVVQSPRYKIIEKKQPVAFWCNPISGHNTLYWYLQNLGQGPELLIRYENEEAVDDSQLPKDRFSAERLKGVDSTLKIQPAELGDSAVYLCASSLGGTSGNEQFFGPGTRLTVL.

This chain uses TRBV4-3 with TRBJ1-2; D is ambiguous. This CDR3 is built from 13 residues. CDR1 is LGHNA, CDR2 YSLEER, per germline. The V end lost 1 base, the J end lost 6 bases, and 9 bases lay between the germline ends. CDR3 bases: TGCGCCAGCAGCCAAGGCGGGTCCCATGGCTACACCTTC. It codes for CASSQGGSHGYTF.

This chain connects TRBV29-1 to TRBJ1-4; tentatively, D is TRBD1 (5 bases). Trimming took 1 base from V and 8 from J, leaving 14 bases between them. There are 14 residues in the CDR3. The germline V gene encodes CDR1 SQVTM and CDR2 ANQGSEA. The CDR3 DNA reads TGCAGCGTTGAAGGGGGCCAGGGTGGCGAAAAACTGTTTTTT. Protein sequence: CSVEGGQGGEKLFF.

The genes are TRBV6-5 and TRBJ2-1; 7 bases map to TRBD2. The CDR3 loop spans 15 amino acids. Germline V gene sequence: CDR1 MNHEY, CDR2 SVGAGI. V gave up 6 bases and J gave up 8 bases; unmatched junction bases: 13. This chain's CDR3 is CASSNPGGLSDEQFF. The CDR3 bases are TGTGCCAGCAGCAACCCGGGGGGTCTTTCGGATGAGCAGTTCTTC.

The V call is TRBV7-2, the J call TRBJ2-1, with 7 nucleotides matching TRBD2. The CDR3 spans 14 residues. V gave up 4 bases and J gave up 9 bases; unmatched junction bases: 9. Germline CDR1 is SGHTA and CDR2 is FQGNSA. CDR3 in amino acids: CASSSRDYGSEQFF. The DNA for the CDR3 is TGTGCCAGCAGCTCCAGGGACTACGGCAGTGAGCAGTTCTTC.

V is TRBV5-4 and J is TRBJ2-5, with 8 positions matching TRBD1. CDR1 is SGHNT and CDR2 is YYREEE in the germline V gene (reference sequence). Trimming removed 0 bases from V and 7 bases from J; junction bases left unmatched: 11. This CDR3 is built from 16 residues. CDR3 bases: TGTGCCAGCAGCTTGGGGGGAGGACAGGGACTCTGGACCCAGTACTTC. Its protein is CASSLGGGQGLWTQYF.

The CDR3 reads CASTREGGAGYEQYF. CDR3 sequence (DNA): TGTGCCAGCACCCGAGAAGGGGGCGCGGGCTACGAGCAGTACTTC. The chain couples TRBV5-5 to TRBJ2-7; 7 nucleotides match TRBD1. The CDR3 spans 15 residues. From germline, CDR1 is SGHKS and CDR2 YYEKEE (reference sequence). V lost 6 bases and J lost 3; bases outside the gene matches: 12.

V and J are TRBV6-6 and TRBJ2-7; D unresolved. V gave up 6 bases and J gave up 6 bases, with 12 bases separating them. The CDR3 sequence is 12 residues long. Per the germline V gene, CDR1 is MNHNY and CDR2 is SVGAGI (reference sequence). CDR3 loop: CASSRSSSEQYV. The CDR3, as DNA: TGTGCCAGCAGCCGCAGTTCGTCCGAGCAGTACGTC.

The chain recombines TRBV15 with TRBJ1-3; D gene unclear. The V and J ends lost 5 bases and 1 base respectively, with 12 bases between them. Germline-derived CDR1 and CDR2 are LNHNV and YYDKDF (reference sequence). The CDR3 runs to 15 residues. CDR3 protein: CATSPQSTSGNTIYF. The DNA of the CDR3 is TGTGCCACCAGCCCTCAATCGACTTCTGGAAACACCATATATTTT. Together with reference TRBV15 and TRBJ1-3, the CDR3 gives the full variable domain: DAMVIQNPRYQVTQFGKPVTLSCSQTLNHNVMYWYQQKSSQAPKLLFHYYDKDFNNEADTPDNFQSRRPNTSFCFLDIRSPGLGDTAMYLCATSPQSTSGNTIYFGEGSWLTVV.

This clone was picked up a small number of times. The gene calls are TRBV6-2 or TRBV6-3 and TRBJ2-7, with 9 bases that match TRBD1. The CDR3 runs to 14 residues. V lost 1 base to trimming and J lost 7 bases; unmatched junction nucleotides: 5. The germline gives CDR1 MNHEY, CDR2 SVGEGT. CDR3 amino acids: CASSYWDRDNEQYF. The DNA of the CDR3 is TGTGCCAGCAGTTACTGGGACAGGGATAATGAGCAGTACTTC.

This chain uses TRBV19 with TRBJ1-1; D unclear. The CDR3 contains 11 residues. V lost 7 bases and J 2 bases, leaving 5 bases between the germline ends. In germline, CDR1 is LNHDA, CDR2 SQIVND (reference sequence). CDR3 sequence: CASTINTEAFF. CDR3 nucleotide sequence: TGTGCCAGTACAATCAACACTGAAGCTTTCTTT.

The rearrangement uses TRBV9 and TRBJ2-7; D possibly corresponds to TRBD2 (5 bases). The V end was cut by 0 bases, the J end by 2 bases, with 12 bases between. Germline V gene data show CDR1 as SGDLS and CDR2 as YYNGEE. This CDR3 contains 15 residues. CDR3 DNA: TGTGCCAGCAGCGTAGCTGCGGGTAGCACCTACGAGCAGTACTTC. Its protein is CASSVAAGSTYEQYF.

The rearrangement links TRBV9 to TRBJ1-1; the D is unclear. CDR1 is SGDLS and CDR2 is YYNGEE in the germline V gene. The CDR3 has 14 amino acids. V lost 0 bases and J 1 base, leaving 7 bases between the germline ends. The CDR3 loop reads CASSVEEWNTEAFF. Written as DNA, the CDR3 is TGTGCCAGCAGCGTAGAGGAGTGGAACACTGAAGCTTTCTTT.

The V gene is TRBV18, the J gene TRBJ1-4; 8 bases fit TRBD1. The V gene's germline CDR1 is KGHSH and CDR2 LQKENI. The CDR3 length is 14 residues. After removal of 5 bases from V and 5 bases from J, the junction contained 4 bases not matched to a gene. The CDR3 region is CASSYDRGNEKLFF. CDR3 nucleotides: TGTGCCAGCTCATACGACAGGGGAAATGAAAAACTGTTTTTT. The full variable domain, its missing parts supplied by reference TRBV18 and TRBJ1-4, is NAGVMQNPRHLVRRRGQEARLRCSPMKGHSHVYWYRQLPEEGLKFMVYLQKENIIDESGMPKERFSAEFPKEGPSILRIQQVVRGDSAAYFCASSYDRGNEKLFFGSGTQLSVL.